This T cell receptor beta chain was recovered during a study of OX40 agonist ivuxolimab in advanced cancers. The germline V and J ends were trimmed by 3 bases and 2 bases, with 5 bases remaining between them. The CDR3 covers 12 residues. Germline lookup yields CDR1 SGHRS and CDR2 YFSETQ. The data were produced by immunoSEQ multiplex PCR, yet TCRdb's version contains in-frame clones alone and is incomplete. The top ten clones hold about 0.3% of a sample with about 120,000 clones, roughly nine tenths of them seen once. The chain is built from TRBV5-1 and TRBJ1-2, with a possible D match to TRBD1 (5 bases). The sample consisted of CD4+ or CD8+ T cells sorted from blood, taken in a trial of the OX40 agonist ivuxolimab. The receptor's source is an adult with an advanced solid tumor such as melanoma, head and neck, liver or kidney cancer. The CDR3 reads CASSSGNYGYTF. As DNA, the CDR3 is TGCGCCAGCAGCTCAGGGAACTATGGCTACACCTTC.